This T cell receptor beta chain is drawn from a study of identical twins. The CDR3 covers 17 residues. Trimming took off 3 bases at V and 4 bases at J, with 22 bases between the two ends. Germline CDR1 reads SGHRS; CDR2 reads YFSETQ. Note on this clonotype: Its antigen remains unknown.

A universal primer site was incorporated via template switching, and the cDNA contained unique molecular identifiers. TCRdb reprocessed the 5' RACE reads with MiXCR, giving one entry per CDR3 protein. The repertoire holds 200,000 to 300,000 distinct CDR3 sequences, with roughly a tenth as singletons. Study-wide results and caveats: Potential partial confounding of zero-insertion analyses by invariant MAIT and iNKT cells was noted. Sequences that were out-of-frame, alpha and twin-shared displayed an excess of low generation probability. Reduced insertions were recorded for abundant cord blood beta clonotypes, with no such pattern in memory repertoires.

The rearrangement joins TRBV5-1 to TRBJ1-2; D possibly corresponds to TRBD1 (5 bases). Sequences were obtained from memory T cells sorted from blood. The receptor's source is a man in his forties or fifties in good health. For the CDR3, the DNA is TGCGCCAGCAGCTCATACGGGCCGGGTCGCGGGGGCTATGGCTACACCTTC. This sequence encodes CASSSYGPGRGGYGYTF.